Below, one T cell receptor (beta chain) is given with its context. Its matching antigen is unknown. This sample is drawn from a study of T cells in Graves' hyperthyroidism and ophthalmopathy. Across the study: The authors collected peripheral blood at initial diagnosis, before any treatment. The study's findings and limits: Most clonotypes expanded in thyroid above 0.001 were likewise present in blood. From stable hyperthyroidism, ophthalmopathy was separated by a 13 V-J model.

CDR3 length: 12 residues. Germline-derived CDR1 and CDR2 are GTSNPN and SVGIG (reference sequence). With 4 bases removed from V and 11 bases from J, the gap between germline ends came to 16 bases. Regions amplified from RNA transcripts were the TCR beta CDR3 regions. The primer set for the first-round RT-PCR of the TCR CDR3 was HTBI. TCRdb used MiXCR to reprocess the multiplex PCR reads, holding one entry per CDR3 protein. This table holds approximately 620,000 distinct CDR3 sequences, about a sixth found once. Duration under 3 months, a NOSPECS grade of at least 4, and a Clinical Activity Score of at least 3 characterized the ophthalmopathy patients.

The chain links TRBV30 to TRBJ2-3, with D possibly TRBD1 on 6 matching bases. This TCR was sampled from a middle-aged woman with Graves' ophthalmopathy. The specimen was blood. CDR3 bases: TGTGCCTGGAACCACCAGGGGCCCCTGCAGTATTTT. Translated, it gives CAWNHQGPLQYF.